This TCR beta chain emerged from a study of T-cell memory formation after mild COVID-19. Study information: The TCR clusters were mostly specific to one donor. Findings and caveats of the study: The study detected some responding clones in pre-infection memory, suggesting cross-reactive memory joined. Whether second-wave clones peaking at day 37 were SARS-CoV-2 specific went unconfirmed.

The CDR3 runs 15 residues. CDR1 SGHRS and CDR2 YFSETQ come from the germline V gene. Trimming shortened V by 0 bases and J by 4 bases, and 13 bases separated the two germline ends. Barcoded TCR alpha and TCR beta cDNA libraries with UMIs came from 5'RACE using constant-segment primers. Each CDR3 protein gets one entry after TCRdb re-called the 5' RACE reads with MiXCR. The data hold a few hundred thousand distinct CDR3 sequences, with more than 15% observed a single time. This clonotype was found a few times. As yet, its antigen is unknown. What was sequenced was PBMCs or a T cell subset sorted from them (not recorded which). The rearrangement joins TRBV5-1 to TRBJ1-2; the D gene is possibly TRBD1 (6 bases). The source of this sequence is a man aged 18 to 30 who had mild COVID-19 (a few samples of this study predate the infection). Cell type and time point are not known. The CDR3 nucleotides read TGCGCCAGCAGCTTGGGCCCGACAGGTCCCTATGGCTACACCTTC. Amino acid sequence: CASSLGPTGPYGYTF. Variable domain in full (rest from reference TRBV5-1 and TRBJ1-2): KAGVTQTPRYLIKTRGQQVTLSCSPISGHRSVSWYQQTPGQGLQFLFEYFSETQRNKGNFPGRFSGRQFSNSRSEMNVSTLELGDSALYLCASSLGPTGPYGYTFGSGTRLTVV.